These T cell receptor beta chains were read from a single sample in a study of T cell responses to AZD1222 COVID-19 vaccine. TCRdb's table, derived via immunoSEQ multiplex PCR, lists solely in-frame clones and lacks some. Of tens of thousands of clones in the sample, around 85% are singletons; the top ten hold roughly 3.1%. The sequenced sample was peripheral blood, obtained 28 days after the second AZD1222 dose. Receptor source: an adult who received the AZD1222 COVID-19 vaccine. Each CDR3 is given with its conserved first and last residue. D genes are given only for firm matches. A row's size may be missing; if present it is once, few, many or a size class.

.	TRBV7-9	TRBJ1-5	.	TGTGCCAGCAGCTTAGTTGTCGGGGTGCAGAATCAGCCCCAGCATTTT	CASSLVVGVQNQPQHF
.	TRBV6-2/TRBV6-3	TRBJ1-5	TRBD1	TGTGCCAGCAGTAAAACAGGGGGACTTAGCAATCAGCCCCAGCATTTT	CASSKTGGLSNQPQHF
once	TRBV5-1	TRBJ1-1	TRBD1	TGCGCCAGCAGCTTAAGAACCGGACAGGAAGCTGAAGCTTTCTTT	CASSLRTGQEAEAFF
.	TRBV11-2	TRBJ2-2	.	TGTGCCAGCAGTTTTCACGGATCGAACACCGGGGAGCTGTTTTTT	CASSFHGSNTGELFF
.	TRBV5-1	TRBJ1-2	TRBD1	TGCGCCAGCAGCTGGTGGACAGGGCCTAACTATGGCTACACCTTC	CASSWWTGPNYGYTF
.	TRBV7-3	TRBJ2-1	.	TGTGCCAGCAGCTTAAGTCAGGACTACAATGAGCAGTTCTTC	CASSLSQDYNEQFF
.	TRBV11-2	TRBJ1-1	.	TGTGCCAGCGAGATTAGCGGGGGGCTGAACACTGAAGCTTTCTTT	CASEISGGLNTEAFF
.	TRBV12-3/TRBV12-4	TRBJ2-1	TRBD1	TGTGCCAGCAGTTGGACAGGGGCCCCCCAATTCTTC	CASSWTGAPQFF
few	TRBV5-1	TRBJ1-6	TRBD1	TGCGCCAGCAGCTGGTCCGGGACAGGGAGTACCTCACCCCTCCACTTT	CASSWSGTGSTSPLHF
.	TRBV5-1	TRBJ2-1	.	TGCGCCAGCAGCTTGGCCCCAGGACAGTTGGTCGAGCAGTTCTTC	CASSLAPGQLVEQFF
.	TRBV11-2	TRBJ2-1	.	TGTGCCAGCAGACCCGAAGACGGGACCTCCTACAATGAGCAGTTCTTC	CASRPEDGTSYNEQFF
.	TRBV18	TRBJ2-7	.	TGTGCCAGCTCACTATCCGGGATCGCGGACTCCTACGAGCAGTACTTC	CASSLSGIADSYEQYF
.	TRBV27	TRBJ1-2	.	TGTGCCAGCAGGGGGGTTAAACAGGGTCTGAACTATGGCTACACCTTC	CASRGVKQGLNYGYTF
.	TRBV18	TRBJ2-7	TRBD2	TGTGCCAGCTCATACACTAGCGGGGGATCCTACGAGCAGTACTTC	CASSYTSGGSYEQYF
.	TRBV11-3	TRBJ2-5	.	TGTGCCAGCAGCCCCCGGGCCCACGGGGAGACCCAGTACTTC	CASSPRAHGETQYF
.	TRBV19	TRBJ2-2	.	TGTGCCAGTACCAGCAACCGGGACATCAACACCGGGGAGCTGTTTTTT	CASTSNRDINTGELFF
once	TRBV10-3	TRBJ1-5	TRBD1	TGTGCCATCAGTGACCTTCAGGGGGGTCAGCCCCAGCATTTT	CAISDLQGGQPQHF
.	TRBV4-3	TRBJ1-2	TRBD1	TGCGCCAGCAGCCAGGTGGACAGGGACTTCTATGGCTACACCTTC	CASSQVDRDFYGYTF
.	TRBV10-3	TRBJ2-2	TRBD1	TGTGCCATCAGTTATACGGGACAGGAGAACACCGGGGAGCTGTTTTTT	CAISYTGQENTGELFF
.	TRBV5-1	TRBJ1-1	.	TGCGCCAGCAGCCGTCTCAGGGAGGGCACTGAAGCTTTCTTT	CASSRLREGTEAFF
.	TRBV19	TRBJ1-5	.	TGTGCCAGTAGTATAGGGAGGCTTACACAGCCCCAGCATTTT	CASSIGRLTQPQHF
.	TRBV7-3	TRBJ2-1	TRBD2	TGTGCCAGCAGGTCCGGGGTCGGCGGGAGGGTAAATGAGCAGTTCTTC	CASRSGVGGRVNEQFF
.	TRBV4-2	TRBJ1-2	.	TGTGCCAGCAGCCAAGTTCGGACGGCGGGCTATGGCTACACCTTC	CASSQVRTAGYGYTF
once	TRBV28	TRBJ1-5	.	TGTGCCAGCAGTTTACAGGGGCTCTGGCAGCATTTT	CASSLQGLWQHF
.	TRBV2	TRBJ2-3	TRBD2	TGTGCCAGCAGGAATCCGGGACTAGCGGGGGGCCGGGGAGATACGCAGTATTTT	CASRNPGLAGGRGDTQYF
.	TRBV14	TRBJ1-1	.	TGTGCCAGCAGCCCTTATCAGCCGACCGGGGTGAACACTGAAGCTTTCTTT	CASSPYQPTGVNTEAFF
.	TRBV28	TRBJ2-1	TRBD2	TGTGCCAGCGGGGACGGCGGGAGGAGTGTCTACAATGAGCAGTTCTTC	CASGDGGRSVYNEQFF